Given below is one T cell receptor (beta chain) in context. Its antigen is not identified. This specimen belongs to a study of blood T cells in healthy people across ages. Study at large: About one barcoded beta molecule was captured per two T cells (by template switching).

Collection of around 10 milliliters of peripheral blood was performed for each donor. PCR was performed a second time for roughly 6 to 12 cycles using a sample-barcoded 5' primer and a J-beta primer mix. Tags on each cDNA molecule came from a template-switch adaptor with 12 random nucleotides. MiXCR, run by TCRdb on the 5' RACE reads, gives a single entry per CDR3 protein. The sample lists about 1.4 million distinct CDR3 sequences, around 55% seen once, with more than 6% in the top ten. Overall study findings and caveats: Naive and antigen-experienced cells were not separated, limiting conclusive comparison.

The CDR3 runs to 16 residues. Trimming cost V 0 bases and J 3 bases, with 11 bases left between them. Germline V gene lookup returns CDR1 MGHRA and CDR2 YSYEKL. This chain uses TRBV4-1 with TRBJ2-2, with D perhaps matching TRBD1 (5 bases). The source of this sequence is a man aged 18 to 29 in good health. The specimen sequenced was blood. CDR3 amino acids: CASSQDGRAYTGELFF. For the CDR3, the DNA is TGCGCCAGCAGCCAAGACGGCAGGGCGTACACCGGGGAGCTGTTTTTT.